Each of the 30 T cell receptor beta chains below was sequenced from the same sample in a study of naive and memory T cell subsets. Four PCR rounds used nested alpha and beta constant region primers plus the SP2 primer. A single record per CDR3 protein comes from TCRdb applying MiXCR to the 5' RACE reads. The table lists 45,000 to 55,000 distinct CDR3 sequences, around 4.7% of them singletons. The library had UMIs added by 3' ligation of an oligonucleotide to TCR cDNA. The receptors were gathered from a female donor in good health.

This clonotype has ten or more counts. The rearrangement links TRBV14 to TRBJ1-4; possible D gene TRBD1, 5 bases. V lost 5 bases and J lost 6, with 10 bases in between. The CDR3 covers 13 residues. Germline V CDR1 and CDR2: SGHDN, FVKESK. The CDR3 loop is CASSSRQYEKLFF. Written as DNA, the CDR3 is TGTGCCAGCAGCTCCAGACAGTATGAAAAACTGTTTTTT.

Many counts were recorded for this clonotype. The rearrangement uses TRBV29-1 and TRBJ1-1; D unclear. This CDR3 contains 10 residues. The germline V and J ends were trimmed by 7 bases and 1 base, with 4 bases remaining between them. Germline CDR1 and CDR2: SQVTM and ANQGSEA. The CDR3 reads CSAQNTEAFF. The CDR3, as DNA: TGCAGCGCGCAGAACACTGAAGCTTTCTTT. The variable domain in full, completed from reference TRBV29-1 and TRBJ1-1, reads SAVISQKPSRDICQRGTSLTIQCQVDSQVTMMFWYRQQPGQSLTLIATANQGSEATYESGFVIDKFPISRPNLTFSTLTVSNMSPEDSSIYLCSAQNTEAFFGQGTRLTVV.

This clonotype was seen a handful of times. The V and J genes are TRBV19 and TRBJ2-2, with a tentative D call TRBD2 (5 bases). This CDR3 has 19 amino acids. Germline CDR1 reads LNHDA; CDR2 reads SQIVND (reference sequence). The V and J ends lost 0 bases and 3 bases respectively, with 20 bases between them. CDR3 coding DNA: TGTGCCAGTAGTATAGATCAGCGGTGGGAGATTCGAGACACCGGGGAGCTGTTTTTT. This sequence encodes CASSIDQRWEIRDTGELFF.

This clonotype was recorded many times. V usage is TRBV4-1 and J usage is TRBJ1-1; D unclear. The CDR3 has 14 residues. Germline CDR1 and CDR2: MGHRA and YSYEKL. Deletions cut 0 bases from V and 5 bases from J, with 10 bases between. As DNA, the CDR3 is TGCGCCAGCAGCCAAGATCAAGGAAGGACTGAAGCTTTCTTT. Protein: CASSQDQGRTEAFF.

This clonotype was recorded at least ten times. The gene calls are TRBV10-1 and TRBJ2-7, with 10 bases that match TRBD2. The CDR3 totals 14 residues. The germline V gene encodes CDR1 WNHNN and CDR2 SYGVQD (reference sequence). After removal of 6 bases from V and 5 bases from J, the junction contained 7 bases not matched to a gene. Here the CDR3 reads CASSILAGADEQYF. The CDR3, as DNA: TGCGCCAGCAGCATCCTAGCGGGAGCCGACGAGCAGTACTTC.

This clonotype has ten or more counts. V usage is TRBV6-2 or TRBV6-3 and J usage is TRBJ2-1, with D perhaps matching TRBD2 (6 bases). This CDR3 contains 17 residues. Trimming pared 2 bases from V and 0 bases from J, leaving 14 bases between. Germline V lookup: CDR1 MNHEY, CDR2 SVGEGT. CDR3 sequence: CASSYLPGRSSYNEQFF. DNA for the CDR3: TGTGCCAGCAGTTACCTTCCAGGGAGGAGCTCCTACAATGAGCAGTTCTTC.

This clonotype was seen repeatedly, ten times or more. The rearrangement joins TRBV7-8 to TRBJ1-2, with TRBD1 matching 10 bases. The V and J ends lost 5 bases and 8 bases, in that order; junction bases with no gene match: 8. Germline values: CDR1 SGHVS, CDR2 FQNEAQ. The CDR3 contains 14 residues. In DNA form, the CDR3 reads TGTGCCAGCAGCCCAGGGACAGGGGAGAGAGGCTACACCTTC. As protein: CASSPGTGERGYTF.

The table lists this clonotype with many counts. In DNA, the CDR3 is TGTGCCAGCACCGAGCCCTCTAAACGAGCTGAGCAGTTCTTC. Amino acid sequence: CASTEPSKRAEQFF. The rearrangement uses TRBV11-2 and TRBJ2-1; D unclear. V was clipped by 7 bases and J by 9 bases, with 19 bases between them. This CDR3 is built from 14 residues. Germline CDR1 is SGHAT and CDR2 is FQNNGV.

In this sample, this clonotype turned up many times. The chain is built from TRBV12-3 or TRBV12-4 and TRBJ1-1; D gene unclear. The CDR3 covers 12 residues. V was shortened by 4 bases and J by 1 base, with 4 bases between the two germline ends. The CDR3 is CASSWGNTEAFF. The CDR3 DNA is TGTGCCAGCAGTTGGGGGAACACTGAAGCTTTCTTT.

This clonotype was observed many times. J is TRBJ2-1 and V is TRBV5-4, with D unclear. V was shortened by 0 bases and J by 3 bases, with 4 bases between the two germline ends. The CDR3 extends over 13 amino acids. The germline CDR1 and CDR2 sequences are SGHNT and YYREEE (reference sequence). CDR3 bases: TGTGCCAGCAGCTTGGTGGACTACAATGAGCAGTTCTTC. Its protein is CASSLVDYNEQFF.

This clonotype was seen many times. At one boundary the junction diverges from the germline segment, which might be a read error. J is TRBJ2-7 and V is TRBV6-1, with 8 bases identical to TRBD1. Germline values: CDR1 MNHNS, CDR2 SASEGT. CDR3 length equals 14 residues. The CDR3 protein is CASSAGQGSFEQYF. DNA for the CDR3: TGTGCCAGCAGTGCAGGACAGGGTTCCTTCGAGCAGTACTTC.

Details on this clonotype: A much larger clone differs from this one at a single base, so this may be a read error. The chain carries TRBV28 and TRBJ2-7, with D uncertain. Germline V CDR1 and CDR2: MDHEN, SYDVKM. V lost 0 bases and J 6 bases, leaving 6 bases between the germline ends. There are 12 residues in the CDR3. The CDR3 DNA follows: TGTGCCAGCAGTTTATGCAAGTTCGAGCAGTACTTC. Residues: CASSLCKFEQYF.

This clonotype was found many times. V usage is TRBV28 and J usage is TRBJ2-7; 8 nucleotides agree with TRBD1. There are 13 residues in the CDR3. Germline CDR1 MDHEN, CDR2 SYDVKM. The J segment lost 3 bases and the V segment lost 9 bases, leaving 7 bases of the junction unmatched. The CDR3, as DNA: TGTGCCAGTAAGCCGGGACAGGTCTACGAGCAGTACTTC. Its translation: CASKPGQVYEQYF.

This clonotype appeared once. The missing conserved phenylalanine or tryptophan at the end of this CDR3 makes a read error likely. The V gene is TRBV5-1, the J gene TRBJ2-5; TRBD2 matches 8 bases. CDR3 size: 23 residues. V was pared by 1 base and J by 2 bases, with 28 bases of the junction left unmatched. Germline loops: CDR1 SGHRS, CDR2 YFSETQ. The CDR3 protein is CASSLRGISGSSGKLREQETQYY. For the CDR3, the DNA is TGCGCCAGCAGCTTGCGAGGGATCTCCGGGAGTAGCGGGAAACTCCGGGAACAAGAGACCCAGTACTAC.

This clonotype was seen many times. V and J are TRBV5-1 and TRBJ2-7; D is possibly TRBD2 (5 bases). The CDR3 is 14 amino acids. V lost 3 bases and J 2 bases, leaving 12 bases between the germline ends. Germline V gene sequence: CDR1 SGHRS, CDR2 YFSETQ. In nucleotides, the CDR3 is TGCGCCAGCAGCTCGGGTGTCGGGGCCTACGAGCAGTACTTC. This encodes CASSSGVGAYEQYF.

This clonotype was counted ten times or more. The V call is TRBV5-4, the J call TRBJ2-7; tentatively, D is TRBD2 (5 bases). Germline-derived CDR1 and CDR2 are SGHNT and YYREEE (reference sequence). The CDR3 length is 14 residues. V lost 0 bases, J lost 5 bases, and 12 bases lay in between. This CDR3 is CASSLAFAGNEQYF. In DNA form, the CDR3 reads TGTGCCAGCAGCTTGGCTTTTGCGGGTAACGAGCAGTACTTC.

This clonotype was found many times. V usage is TRBV6-6 and J usage is TRBJ1-1; D gene uncertain. V shed 8 bases and J shed 6 bases, with 16 bases lying between them. The germline V gene encodes CDR1 MNHNY and CDR2 SVGAGI (reference sequence). This CDR3 has 13 residues. CDR3 in amino acids: CASYSRPQAEAFF. The CDR3 DNA reads as TGTGCCAGCTATTCCCGGCCGCAGGCTGAAGCTTTCTTT.

This clonotype was counted at least ten times. The rearrangement uses TRBV28 and TRBJ2-1; 10 nucleotides match TRBD2. CDR3 length: 15 amino acids. Germline V CDR1 and CDR2: MDHEN, SYDVKM. V dropped 6 bases and J dropped 7; count of bases not matched to a gene: 9. The CDR3 bases are TGTGCCAGCAGCCTAGCGGGAGTGAGGAGGAATGAGCAGTTCTTC. It yields the protein CASSLAGVRRNEQFF.

This clonotype was picked up many times. The junction shows a germline mismatch at one end, possibly a read error. CDR3 in amino acids: CSARAGGADTQYF. CDR3 nucleotide sequence: TGCAGTGCGAGAGCGGGTGGCGCAGATACGCAGTATTTT. The chain carries TRBV20-1 and TRBJ2-3; perhaps TRBD2 as D (6 bases). CDR3 length: 13 amino acids. Looked up from germline, CDR1 is DFQATT and CDR2 is SNEGSKA (reference sequence).

This clonotype was recorded many times. The DNA of the CDR3 is TGTGCTAGTGGTTTGTATGGGGGAACAGATACGCAGTATTTT. Translation gives CASGLYGGTDTQYF. V is TRBV12-5 and J is TRBJ2-3; D tentatively fits TRBD1 or TRBD2 (5 bases each). Germline V gives CDR1 LGHNT, CDR2 FRNRAP. The CDR3 extends over 14 amino acids. V was pared by 2 bases and J by 3 bases, with 9 bases between.

Many counts were recorded for this clonotype. This chain uses TRBV6-5 with TRBJ2-1; 10 bases agree with TRBD2. The germline V gene encodes CDR1 MNHEY and CDR2 SVGAGI. The CDR3 length is 16 residues. J was trimmed by 9 bases and V by 0 bases; bases with no gene match: 8. In nucleotides, the CDR3 is TGTGCCAGCAGTTACTCGTTATTAGCGGGAGGTTCTGAGCAGTTCTTC. Translating gives CASSYSLLAGGSEQFF.

This clonotype was recorded at least ten times. At one end the junction does not follow the germline gene, possibly because of a read error. This rearrangement joins TRBV14 to TRBJ2-2; D not resolved. This CDR3 has 14 amino acids. Germline values: CDR1 SGHDN, CDR2 FVKESK. For the CDR3, the DNA is TGTGCCGGCAGCCAAGAAATAGTTCCCGGGGAGCTGTTTTTT. This encodes CAGSQEIVPGELFF.

This clonotype has at least ten counts. V usage is TRBV12-3 or TRBV12-4 and J usage is TRBJ1-1; D not certain. This CDR3 comprises 14 residues. With 8 bases removed from V and 0 bases from J, the gap between germline ends came to 13 bases. The CDR3 region has the DNA TGTGCCAGCTGCCCGGTACCGCTGAACACTGAAGCTTTCTTT. Protein sequence: CASCPVPLNTEAFF.

This clonotype was counted many times. The chain employs TRBV7-9 and TRBJ2-1; the D gene is possibly TRBD2 (6 bases). CDR1 SEHNR and CDR2 FQNEAQ come from the germline V gene (reference sequence). V was shortened by 1 base and J by 0 bases, with 10 bases between the two germline ends. This CDR3 is built from 16 residues. This CDR3 is CASSLGLRDSYNEQFF. The CDR3 DNA is TGTGCCAGCAGCTTAGGTCTGCGGGACTCCTACAATGAGCAGTTCTTC.

This clonotype was detected ten times or more. CDR3 in amino acids: CAWRTGLEGNIQYF. DNA of the CDR3: TGTGCCTGGAGAACAGGCCTTGAGGGAAACATTCAGTACTTC. The genes are TRBV30 and TRBJ2-4; the D call may be TRBD1 or TRBD2 (5 bases each). The V gene's germline CDR1 is GTSNPN and CDR2 SVGIG (reference sequence). The CDR3 loop spans 14 amino acids. The V end was cut by 3 bases, the J end by 6 bases, with 15 bases between.

This clonotype was found many times. J is TRBJ1-5 and V is TRBV6-5; the D is unclear. This CDR3 comprises 14 residues. Germline CDR1 MNHEY, CDR2 SVGAGI. The V end lost 5 bases, the J end lost 9 bases, and 17 bases lay between the germline ends. Written as DNA, the CDR3 is TGTGCCAGCAGTAACCTTTTCGGTCCGGGGCCCCAGCATTTT. Translating gives CASSNLFGPGPQHF.

This clonotype was counted at least ten times. The J gene is TRBJ2-7, the V gene TRBV15; D is perhaps TRBD2 (6 bases). Looked up from germline, CDR1 is LNHNV and CDR2 is YYDKDF (reference sequence). V was cut by 5 bases and J by 9 bases, with 17 bases left in between. This CDR3 contains 13 residues. In DNA, the CDR3 is TGTGCCACCAGCTTATTACCACTAGCAGGGCAGTACTTC. This encodes CATSLLPLAGQYF.

In its sample, this clonotype was seen a few times. This chain connects TRBV5-1 to TRBJ2-1; 11 bases line up with TRBD2. This CDR3 spans 16 amino acids. CDR1 is SGHRS and CDR2 is YFSETQ in the germline V gene. J was trimmed by 2 bases and V by 3 bases; bases with no gene match: 4. Here the CDR3 reads CASSWSTSGTYNEQFF. The DNA for the CDR3 is TGCGCCAGCAGCTGGTCGACTAGCGGGACCTACAATGAGCAGTTCTTC.

This clonotype was detected ten times or more. The chain joins TRBV13 to TRBJ2-3, with D possibly TRBD2 on 5 matching bases. CDR1 is PRHDT and CDR2 is FYEKMQ in the germline V gene (reference sequence). The CDR3 runs to 15 residues. The V and J ends lost 6 bases and 6 bases respectively, with 19 bases between them. The CDR3 loop is CASRPKVGWEDTQYF. CDR3 DNA: TGTGCCAGCAGGCCCAAGGTGGGCTGGGAGGATACGCAGTATTTT. Filled out from reference TRBV13 and TRBJ2-3, the complete variable domain reads AAGVIQSPRHLIKEKRETATLKCYPIPRHDTVYWYQQGPGQDPQFLISFYEKMQSDKGSIPDRFSAQQFSDYHSELNMSSLELGDSALYFCASRPKVGWEDTQYFGPGTRLTVL.

This clonotype was seen many times. The chain carries TRBV5-1 and TRBJ2-5; 7 nucleotides agree with TRBD2. The germline V gene has CDR1 SGHRS and CDR2 YFSETQ. Trimming at V came to 0 bases and at J to 1 base, leaving 12 bases not matched to a gene. The CDR3 is 18 amino acids. This CDR3 reads CASSLEQAGSLGQETQYF. CDR3 bases: TGCGCCAGCAGCTTGGAGCAAGCGGGATCCCTCGGCCAAGAGACCCAGTACTTC.